This section outlines one TCR beta chain sequence together with its context. This record belongs to a study of blood T cell repertoires in COVID-19. As for the study in general: Material from acute and convalescent COVID-19 was sourced from the United States, Italy and Spain.

CDR1 and CDR2 (germline): SEHNR, FQNEAQ (reference sequence). V was pared by 5 bases and J by 5 bases, with 10 bases of the junction left unmatched. The CDR3 is 17 amino acids. Authors' processing steps: Quantification of nucleated cells was approximated via reference gene primer amplification. Clones were read by immunoSEQ multiplex PCR, and TCRdb kept only the in-frame ones, dropping some. V and J calls and clone size are as listed in that table; D and trimming were resolved from the DNA. Among 120,000 or so clones listed, around four fifths were seen once. The gene calls are TRBV7-9 and TRBJ2-2; TRBD1 aligns across 11 bases. The TCR originated in a man older than 75 with active or convalescent COVID-19. Source material: peripheral blood. DNA for the CDR3: TGTGCCAGCAGCCGGATCGGGACAGGGGGGGGGACCGGGGAGCTGTTTTTT. It yields the protein CASSRIGTGGGTGELFF. The full variable domain, with the rest looked up from reference TRBV7-9 and TRBJ2-2, is DTGVSQNPRHKITKRGQNVTFRCDPISEHNRLYWYRQTLGQGPEFLTYFQNEAQLEKSRLLSDRFSAERPKGSFSTLEIQRTEQGDSAMYLCASSRIGTGGGTGELFFGEGSRLTVL.